These 9 T cell receptor beta chains came from one sample sequenced in a study of T cell repertoires in cytomegalovirus infection. TCRdb redid the calling of the reads with MiXCR, one entry per CDR3 protein. The top ten hold about 18% of the sample, which has hundreds of thousands of distinct CDR3 sequences, 22% seen once. The sequenced material came from CD8+ T cells from PBMCs. The receptors were sampled from a human donor in good health (CMV status not recorded). Some clones in this sample may be carry-over from other donors' samples.

This clonotype turned up a few times. V usage is TRBV28 and J usage is TRBJ1-1; 8 nucleotides align to TRBD1. There are 14 residues in the CDR3. The V gene's germline CDR1 is MDHEN and CDR2 SYDVKM. V was pared by 5 bases and J by 4 bases, with 6 bases of the junction left unmatched. CDR3 protein: CASSETGVSTEAFF. DNA for the CDR3: TGTGCCAGCAGTGAGACAGGGGTTAGCACTGAAGCTTTCTTT.

This clonotype showed up just a few times. V is TRBV5-1 and J is TRBJ2-1; 8 positions match TRBD1. The junction had 4 bases not matched to a gene; V was cut back by 4 bases and J by 10 bases. Germline V lookup: CDR1 SGHRS, CDR2 YFSETQ. The CDR3 is made up of 12 amino acids. The chain's CDR3 is CASSQGAGEQFF. CDR3 nucleotides: TGCGCCAGCAGCCAGGGGGCAGGAGAGCAGTTCTTC.

The sample holds many counts of this clonotype. V usage is TRBV7-9 and J usage is TRBJ2-1, with D perhaps TRBD2 (6 bases). The V gene lost 8 bases and the J gene lost 0 bases, with 14 bases spanning the gap. CDR1 and CDR2 (germline): SEHNR, FQNEAQ (reference sequence). This CDR3 contains 15 residues. The CDR3 is CASDAAGNSYNEQFF. DNA of the CDR3: TGTGCCAGCGACGCGGCGGGGAACTCCTACAATGAGCAGTTCTTC. Filled out from reference TRBV7-9 and TRBJ2-1, the complete variable domain reads DTGVSQNPRHKITKRGQNVTFRCDPISEHNRLYWYRQTLGQGPEFLTYFQNEAQLEKSRLLSDRFSAERPKGSFSTLEIQRTEQGDSAMYLCASDAAGNSYNEQFFGPGTRLTVL.

This clonotype has more than one count but fewer than ten. The rearrangement links TRBV7-6 to TRBJ1-3, with unresolved D. Germline loops: CDR1 SGHVS, CDR2 FNYEAQ. V was clipped by 8 bases and J by 10 bases, with 12 bases between them. The CDR3 loop spans 11 amino acids. CDR3 region: CASRISETIYF. CDR3 nucleotide sequence: TGTGCCAGCCGAATTAGTGAAACCATATATTTT.

The rearrangement links TRBV28 to TRBJ2-7; possibly TRBD1 for D (6 bases). CDR1 MDHEN and CDR2 SYDVKM come from the germline V gene. This CDR3 comprises 15 residues. The V end was cut by 1 base, the J end by 3 bases, with 13 bases between. CDR3 loop: CASSLLDIQGYEQYF. The CDR3 nucleotides are TGTGCCAGCAGTTTATTGGACATACAGGGCTACGAGCAGTACTTC.

This chain joins TRBV15 and TRBJ2-7; the match to TRBD1 covers 9 bases. The germline CDR1 and CDR2 sequences are LNHNV and YYDKDF (reference sequence). The V segment lost 1 base and the J segment 2 bases; nucleotides outside the gene matches: 0. This CDR3 region has 14 residues. The CDR3 spells CATSRGTGAYEQYF. CDR3 sequence (DNA): TGTGCCACCAGCAGAGGGACAGGGGCCTACGAGCAGTACTTC.

This chain joins TRBV5-6 and TRBJ2-1, with D perhaps matching TRBD1 or TRBD2 (6 bases each). Germline V gives CDR1 SGHDT, CDR2 YYEEEE. The CDR3 loop spans 16 amino acids. V was clipped by 3 bases and J by 5 bases, with 18 bases between them. CDR3 sequence reads: CASSSLSGGLDNEQFF. CDR3 sequence (DNA): TGTGCCAGCAGCTCCCTGAGTGGGGGGCTTGACAATGAGCAGTTCTTC.

This clonotype was seen more than once but under ten times. The chain combines TRBV7-2 with TRBJ2-5, with 9 bases aligning to TRBD2. CDR3 length equals 17 residues. J gave up 0 bases and V 1 base, and 6 bases lay outside the gene matches. The germline gives CDR1 SGHTA, CDR2 FQGNSA. CDR3 region: CASSLGAQRGDQETQYF. DNA for the CDR3: TGTGCCAGCAGCTTAGGGGCCCAGCGGGGGGACCAAGAGACCCAGTACTTC.

Notes on this clonotype: This may be a read error, as it is one base from a much larger clone. V and J are TRBV19 and TRBJ2-1; 9 nucleotides line up with TRBD2. Trimming cost V 1 base and J 4 bases; bases outside gene matches: 11. Germline CDR1 reads LNHDA; CDR2 reads SQIVND (reference sequence). This CDR3 region has 18 residues. The chain's CDR3 is CASSIAPRVAGVYNEQFF. CDR3 sequence (DNA): TGTGCCAGTAGTATAGCCCCGCGCGTAGCGGGGGTGTACAATGAGCAGTTCTTC.